Reported below is one T cell receptor (beta chain). Authors' analysis steps: Nucleated cell counts were estimated from reference gene primer amplification. Assay: immunoSEQ multiplex PCR; the TCRdb copy retains only in-frame clones and omits some. That table is the source of V, J and clone size, and D and trimming were worked out from the DNA. The table records roughly 120,000 clones, around 85% of them present only once. This sample stems from a study of blood T cell repertoires in COVID-19. Background on the study: The origin of the acute and convalescent COVID-19 samples was the United States, Italy and Spain. T cells, B-cell-depleted T cells, or PBMCs provided the cDNA or gDNA that served as material.

The specimen was peripheral blood. This sequence originates from a man aged 60 to 75 with acute or convalescent COVID-19.

CDR3 sequence reads: CASSLEGTDTQYF. The CDR3 bases are TGTGCCAGCAGCTTAGAGGGCACAGATACGCAGTATTTT. The J gene is TRBJ2-3, the V gene TRBV7-3; no definite D call. Per germline, CDR1 SGHTA and CDR2 FQGTGA. This CDR3 comprises 13 residues. Trimming pared 2 bases from V and 1 base from J, leaving 4 bases between.